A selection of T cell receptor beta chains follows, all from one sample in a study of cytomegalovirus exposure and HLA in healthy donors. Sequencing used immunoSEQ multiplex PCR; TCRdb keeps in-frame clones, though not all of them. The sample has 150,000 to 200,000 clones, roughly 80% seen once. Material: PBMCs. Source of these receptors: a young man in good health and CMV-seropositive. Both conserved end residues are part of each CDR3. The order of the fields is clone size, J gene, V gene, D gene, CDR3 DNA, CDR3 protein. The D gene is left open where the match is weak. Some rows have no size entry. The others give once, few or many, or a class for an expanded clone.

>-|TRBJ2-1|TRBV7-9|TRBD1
TGTGCCAGCAGCACCCCGGGACAGGGGAGGGGTGAGCAGTTCTTC
CASSTPGQGRGEQFF
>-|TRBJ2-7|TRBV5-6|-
TGTGCCAGCAGCTTCCGGCCAGACTCGGGGGAGCAGTACTTC
CASSFRPDSGEQYF
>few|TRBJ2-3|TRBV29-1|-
TGCAGCCTCGGGACACCCGAAAGAACAGATACGCAGTATTTT
CSLGTPERTDTQYF
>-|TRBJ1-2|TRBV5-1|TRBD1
TGCGCCAGCAGCTTGGTTCCGGCAGGGGGCATATTAGATGGCTACACCTTC
CASSLVPAGGILDGYTF
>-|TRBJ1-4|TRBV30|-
TGTGCCTGGAGTAGAACGTCCCCCCGGGGTAGTGAAAAACTGTTTTTT
CAWSRTSPRGSEKLFF
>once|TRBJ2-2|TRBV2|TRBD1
TGTGCCAGCACCCCGGACAGGGGACGCACCGGGGAGCTGTTTTTT
CASTPDRGRTGELFF
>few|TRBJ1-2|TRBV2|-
TGTGCCAGCAGTGACAGGCAGGGTAGCGGCTACACCTTC
CASSDRQGSGYTF
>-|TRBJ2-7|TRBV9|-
TGTGCCAGCTCCACAGGGAGAGAGCAGTACTTC
CASSTGREQYF
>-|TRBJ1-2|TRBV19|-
TGTGCCAGTACCCTTCTTGAAGGGAGCTATGGCTACACCTTC
CASTLLEGSYGYTF
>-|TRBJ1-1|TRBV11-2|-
TGTGCCAGCAGCTTACCTCAGGGAGGAAGGACTGAAGCTTTCTTT
CASSLPQGGRTEAFF
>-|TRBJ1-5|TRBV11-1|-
TGTGCCAGCAGCTTAGCATCAGGGTCAGGACAGCCCCAGCATTTT
CASSLASGSGQPQHF
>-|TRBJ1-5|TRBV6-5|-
TGTGCCAGCAGTTACTCGGGAGGGAATCAGCCCCAGCATTTT
CASSYSGGNQPQHF
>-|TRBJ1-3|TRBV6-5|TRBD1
TGTGCCAGCAGATTGGGGACAGCGAACACCATATATTTT
CASRLGTANTIYF
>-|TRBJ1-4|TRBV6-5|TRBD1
TGTGCCAGCAGTTCCGGACAGGGGTCAACTAATGAAAAACTGTTTTTT
CASSSGQGSTNEKLFF
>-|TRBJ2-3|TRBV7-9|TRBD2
TGTGCCAGCAGCTTCGTTCGCGGGGGGCCGGGCACAGATACGCAGTATTTT
CASSFVRGGPGTDTQYF
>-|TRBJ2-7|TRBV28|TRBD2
TGTGCCAGCAGCTCCCCCGGGTTAGGGAGGGACGAGCAGTACTTC
CASSSPGLGRDEQYF
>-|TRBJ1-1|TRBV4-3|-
TGCGCCAGCAGCCGTAGACGGGTGAACACTGAAGCTTTCTTT
CASSRRRVNTEAFF
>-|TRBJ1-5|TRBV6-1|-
TGTGCCAGCAGTGAAGGGGAGGGGTCGGGCAATCAGCCCCAGCATTTT
CASSEGEGSGNQPQHF
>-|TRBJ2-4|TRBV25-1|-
TGTGCCAGCAGTGGGATTTGGGGGGGGGCCCCAAACATTCAGTACTTC
CASSGIWGGAPNIQYF
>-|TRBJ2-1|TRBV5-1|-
TGCGCCAGCAGCTTGGCCGATGAGCAGTTCTTC
CASSLADEQFF
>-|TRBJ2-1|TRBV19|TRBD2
TGTGCCACTCGAGGGGTGATAGCGGGCAACAATGAGCAGTTCTTC
CATRGVIAGNNEQFF
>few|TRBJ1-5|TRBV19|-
TGTGCCAGTAAGGGCGCAGGGTGGGTCAATCAGCCCCAGCATTTT
CASKGAGWVNQPQHF
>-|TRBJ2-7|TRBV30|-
TGTGCCTGGAGTAGTGTCAGCTCCTACGAGCAGTACTTC
CAWSSVSSYEQYF
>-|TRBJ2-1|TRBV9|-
TGTGCCAGCAGCGTAGCTTCTCTTGAGGGAGAGCAGTTCTTC
CASSVASLEGEQFF
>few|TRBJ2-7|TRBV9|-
TGTGCCAGCAGCGTAGGGATAGCTCCGTACGAGCAGTACTTC
CASSVGIAPYEQYF
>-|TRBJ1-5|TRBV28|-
TGTGCCACTTCAGGGGCCAATCAGCCCCAGCATTTT
CATSGANQPQHF
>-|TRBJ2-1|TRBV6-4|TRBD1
TGTGCCAGCAGTGACTGGTTTGGACAGGGGGGCAATGAGCAGTTCTTC
CASSDWFGQGGNEQFF
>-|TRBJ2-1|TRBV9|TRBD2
TGTGCCAGCAGCGTTAGCGGGGGGGCGGGTGAGCAGTTCTTC
CASSVSGGAGEQFF
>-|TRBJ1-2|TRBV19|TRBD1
TGTGCCAGTAGTGACGGACAGGGGGCGAGAGGCTACACCTTC
CASSDGQGARGYTF
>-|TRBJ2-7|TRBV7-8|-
TGTGCCAGCAGCCCCTTGGGGACAAAACGGGAGCAGTACTTC
CASSPLGTKREQYF
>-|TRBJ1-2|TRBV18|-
TGTGCCAGCTCACCGGACAGAGATGGCTACACCTTC
CASSPDRDGYTF
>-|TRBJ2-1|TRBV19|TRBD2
TGTGCCAGTAGTATATCGGCGGGAGGGGACAATGAGCAGTTCTTC
CASSISAGGDNEQFF
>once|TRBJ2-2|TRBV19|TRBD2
TGTGCCAGTACCCCGGGGGGAATGAACACCGGGGAGCTGTTTTTT
CASTPGGMNTGELFF
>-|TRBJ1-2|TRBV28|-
TGTGCCAGCAGGCAGTACGGAGACTATGGCTACACCTTC
CASRQYGDYGYTF
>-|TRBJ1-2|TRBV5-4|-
TGTGCCAGCAGCTTTGCCCAGGGCGAAAATGGCTACACCTTC
CASSFAQGENGYTF
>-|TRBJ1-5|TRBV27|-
TGTGCCAGCAGTGCCTACAGGAGCAATCAGCCCCAGCATTTT
CASSAYRSNQPQHF